The text below deals with one T cell receptor beta chain. The antigen it recognizes is unknown. A junction boundary mismatches the germline segment, possibly from a read error. Inclusive of the bounding cysteine and phenylalanine, the CDR3 is 14 residues long. Only CDR3 DNA is held: 42 bases, read in frame from base 1. From the germline V gene (reference sequence), CDR1 is SSHAT and CDR2 is FNYEAQ. This record comes from a study of cytomegalovirus exposure and HLA in healthy donors (dated by TCRdb to about 2017). About the full investigation: An earlier analysis of roughly 610 of the donors reported approximately 260 Gb of sequence data and 100 million to 120 million unique TCR beta sequences obtained from about 170 million T cells. HLA typing included class I and class II loci at four-digit resolution. Approximately 330 gigabases of sequencing data and 91 million or so unique TCR sequences made up an early release that covered over 550 HLA-typed donors. Donor age, sex, ethnicity and CMV serostatus were compiled alongside the repertoire data. The study profiled the T cell repertoires of hundreds of subjects by immunosequencing and related them to cytomegalovirus serostatus. The genetic ancestry cluster associated with self-reported Caucasian donors included 80% to 90% of the roughly 410 genotyped donors. An earlier analysis of approximately 580 of the donors used high-throughput TCR beta sequencing to judge whether each TCR beta V gene segment behaved as functional or pseudogenic. The study aimed to test whether cataloging public T cell receptors could reveal signatures of past pathogen exposure. In addition to the first cohort of hundreds of subjects, a separate validation cohort of 120 different subjects was used. The number of donors typed differed by locus, with about 629-630 for A, B, C, DRB1 and DQB1, 522 for DQA1, nearly 610 for DPA1, and some 440 for DPB1. Because of strong linkage in the cohort, a handful of DR-DQ haplotypes were treated as single units for association and clustering. A later analysis re-analyzed previously published TCR beta repertoires from roughly 600 donors and added high-resolution HLA genotyping to study TCR occurrence patterns. Among 300 to 500 genotyped donors of the cohort, an average of roughly 230,000 unique TCR beta nucleotide sequences was sequenced per donor, of which about 18% were non-productive. Rather than using new phenotypic data, the later analysis identified candidate immune exposures from TCR beta sequences and from how often those sequences occurred across donors. All discovery cohort repertoires had been generated on a single sequencing platform. Genome-wide SNP genotypes for about 65% of the roughly 700 donors were used in a later genetic analysis, which treated that subset as a discovery cohort. High-throughput TCR immunosequencing, statistical association of individual TCRs with disease status, and machine learning were combined to predict cytomegalovirus infection status. Overall results and qualifications from the work: The authors suggested that the approach could potentially be generalized to other disease states and immunological phenotypes. Across donors, most TCR sequences were observed very rarely, whereas some public TCRs were present in many individuals. Strong co-occurrence of HLA alleles, especially DR and DQ, made assigning TCR associations to individual alleles difficult. This cohort had only TCR beta chains sequenced, and the lack of alpha or paired-chain data limited which features could be detected. For the cohort, immune exposure information was limited to CMV serostatus. Correlated functional status among segregating V segments might reflect linkage disequilibrium, but an unknown experimental factor could not be ruled out. In a later analysis, most CMV-associated TCR beta chains were found to appear HLA-restricted, with HLA associations seemingly driven largely by CMV exposure. In an earlier analysis of around 600 of the donors, most TCR beta V segments were observed in productive rearrangements about 90% or about 30% of the time, broadly matching IMGT annotations. Because counts were too low, about 15 rarely observed V segments, including chromosome 9 orphons, were left out of the earlier analysis of about 620 of the donors. Because some donors lacked HLA typing at each locus, the association tests relied only on the typed subset. The classifier was reported to diagnose cytomegalovirus status with high specificity and sensitivity in both the original and validation cohorts. A later genetic analysis reported fewer N-insertions in productive TCRs among donors in an Asian-associated ancestry cluster than the roughly 670-donor mean. The study listed 164 TCR beta chains as associated with cytomegalovirus. A further reported finding was that TCR beta sequences accurately predicted the HLA-A and HLA-B alleles for most subjects in the first cohort. A cluster of highly shared sequence variants was judged likely to be a technical artifact of the sequencing pipeline. In a later analysis, TCR association rates were found to vary across HLA loci, with the most associated TCRs seen for DRB1 alleles and the fewest for HLA-C alleles. An association between a missense DCLRE1C variant and V-gene and J-gene trimming of TCR beta chains was found in a later genetic analysis and replicated in an independent cohort. Specific HLA alleles were associated with over 15,000 TCR beta sequences at a false discovery rate of 0.05 in a later analysis. In vitro tests confirmed that three of the cytomegalovirus-associated TCR beta chains recognize cytomegalovirus antigens. In a later analysis, HLA-associated TCR beta chains were found to be more clonally expanded and to have lower generation probabilities than equally common non-associated chains. The 87-base-pair reads could not distinguish some IMGT-functional V segments, including TRBV6-2 and TRBV6-3, so those segments were excluded. According to a later analysis, parvovirus B19, influenza, CMV and Epstein-Barr virus appeared linked to several top co-occurrence clusters. Sequencing depth was assumed to be roughly uniform across donors in the presence/absence analyses, though that assumption may not hold.

In total, 666 healthy bone marrow donors made up the cohort. At the time of sampling, every cohort member was nominally healthy, though immune exposures that went unrecorded were likely present. The donor tested CMV seronegative and was one of the 352 seronegative cohort members. A peripheral blood sample was collected from each donor, and TCR beta sequencing was performed on peripheral blood mononuclear cells. Genomic DNA was extracted from the blood cell samples with the Qiagen DNeasy Blood Extraction Kit. The library relied on the immunoSEQ multiplex PCR assay. The multiplex PCR relied on a mix of 60 forward primers for TCR Vbeta segments and 13 reverse primers for TCR Jbeta segments. A multiplex PCR assay on genomic DNA amplified the CDR3 region of rearranged TCR beta genes. The amplified TCR beta libraries were sequenced on the Illumina HiSeq System as 87-base-pair reads. In the paper's pipeline: A later analysis counted about 76 million unique TCR beta chains across the 500 to 850 repertoires, and 10 million to 12 million of these chains were shared by at least two donors. A nearest-neighbor algorithm error-corrected the raw reads and collapsed the reads into unique sequences, merging closely related sequences to remove PCR and sequencing errors. Alignment of CDR3 sequences to IMGT reference sequences was used to assign V, D and J gene segments. For a sequence to be retained, a match of at least six nucleotides to both a V gene segment and a J gene segment was required. A rearrangement counted as productive if the CDR3 had no stop codons and remained in frame with V and J, and every other rearrangement counted as non-productive. CDR3 was defined according to IMGT convention as the region running from the second conserved V-encoded cysteine to the conserved J-encoded phenylalanine. Sequences without an unambiguous match to a single V gene segment were excluded from the earlier analysis of several hundred of the donors. An earlier analysis of 587 of the donors classified V segments as functional when productive rearrangements were above 56.7% and as segregating when the standard deviation between donors was above 5%. To diagnose cytomegalovirus status from the catalog of TCR beta chain sequences, a statistical classification framework was built. V and J gene assignment, in a later analysis, came from comparing TCR nucleotide sequences with IMGT/GENE-DB human TR gene sequences. Using the TCRdist pipeline, a later analysis assigned CDR3 sequences along with most-parsimonious VDJ recombination scenarios. A later analysis defined each TCR beta chain by its CDR3 amino acid sequence plus V-gene family, and excluded reads lacking a unique V-gene family. A later analysis removed over 500 highly shared, low-generation-probability nucleotide sequences to deal with suspected cross-contamination and a sequencing artifact. In a later analysis, a clonal expansion index for each public chain was calculated from normalized within-repertoire ranks of inferred template counts. Generation probabilities in a later analysis came from a VDJ recombination model fitted to out-of-frame rearrangements, and those results were checked against IGoR. Hypergeometric tests were used in a later analysis to score TCR-TCR, TCR-HLA and TCR-CMV co-occurrence, with a repertoire-size bias correction applied to the TCR pairs. False discovery rates were estimated in a later analysis by permuting HLA or CMV assignments 20 times. In a later analysis, co-occurring TCRs were grouped using DBSCAN, and TCRdist sequence similarity was added for clustering within HLA-allele-positive subsets. Co-occurrence clustering excluded repertoires with fewer than 30,000 or more than 120,000 public chains, plus five with anomalous nucleotide sharing. TCRdb obtained this table from immuneACCESS and retained in-frame rearrangements with V and J assigned. These tables miss some clones; where compared with another copy, unresolved V genes account for less than half of the shortfall, and the remainder is unexplained. The V and J calls and clone size come from that table; D and trimming were worked out from the DNA. The sample profile shows over 90,000 clones; less than 85% of them were found once. 2.5% to 3% of the sample is in the top ten clones.

The rearrangement combines TRBV7-7 with TRBJ2-7, and possibly TRBD2, on 5 matching bases. The origin of this receptor is a man in his forties in good health and CMV-seronegative. Sequenced material: PBMCs. The nucleotides are TGTGCTAGCAGCTTTATACGGAGGCCTTACGAGCAGTACTTC. Its amino acids are CASSFIRRPYEQYF.